This passage covers 10 T cell receptor beta chains from one sample sequenced in a study of blood T cell repertoires in COVID-19. The repertoire was sequenced with immunoSEQ multiplex PCR; TCRdb's copy has only in-frame clones and lacks some. The table shows 97,000 or so clones, with more than 75% occurring only once. The sequencing sample was made of peripheral blood. The receptors were gathered from a man of 80 years or more with acute or convalescent COVID-19.

The rearrangement uses TRBV7-2 and TRBJ1-4; D might be TRBD1 (5 bases). The CDR3 extends over 14 amino acids. The V and J ends lost 7 bases and 2 bases respectively, with 11 bases between them. The germline CDR1 and CDR2 sequences are SGHTA and FQGNSA. The CDR3, as DNA: TGTGCCAGCACCCGCGACAGCACTAATGAAAAACTGTTTTTT. It translates to CASTRDSTNEKLFF.

The V gene is TRBV6-5, the J gene TRBJ2-7, with TRBD1 as a possible D gene (8 bases). CDR1 and CDR2 (germline): MNHEY, SVGAGI. The CDR3 is 14 amino acids. V gave up 6 bases and J gave up 2 bases, with 14 bases separating them. The CDR3 is CASSDRGGTYEQYF. CDR3 coding DNA: TGTGCCAGCAGCGACAGGGGAGGGACCTACGAGCAGTACTTC.

The genes are TRBV28 and TRBJ1-3; TRBD1 might be the D (5 bases). The CDR3 is 14 amino acids. V was shortened by 4 bases and J by 2 bases, with 9 bases between the two germline ends. From germline, CDR1 is MDHEN and CDR2 SYDVKM. The CDR3 loop reads CASSSQGTGNTIYF. The CDR3 DNA reads as TGTGCCAGCAGTTCGCAGGGCACTGGAAACACCATATATTTT.

This clone has just a few counts. The genes are TRBV18 and TRBJ2-7, with 12 bases matching TRBD2. This CDR3 spans 15 amino acids. CDR1 and CDR2 from the germline V gene are KGHSH and LQKENI. Trimming removed 2 bases from V and 7 bases from J; junction bases left unmatched: 6. The CDR3 DNA reads as TGTGCCAGCTCACCAATAGATGGACTAGCGGGGGAGCAGTACTTC. It translates to CASSPIDGLAGEQYF.

The gene calls are TRBV28 and TRBJ1-5; 7 bases fit TRBD1. V was clipped by 1 base and J by 4 bases; unmatched bases: 13. Germline CDR1 is MDHEN and CDR2 is SYDVKM. CDR3 length: 18 amino acids. The CDR3 DNA reads TGTGCCAGCAGTTTATCCTACAGGGGAAACACGTTAAATCAGCCCCAGCATTTT. Protein product: CASSLSYRGNTLNQPQHF. The full variable domain, rest sourced from reference TRBV28 and TRBJ1-5, is DVKVTQSSRYLVKRTGEKVFLECVQDMDHENMFWYRQDPGLGLRLIYFSYDVKMKEKGDIPEGYSVSREKKERFSLILESASTNQTSMYLCASSLSYRGNTLNQPQHFGDGTRLSIL.

The chain couples TRBV12-3 or TRBV12-4 to TRBJ2-7; D perhaps matches TRBD2 (5 bases). The CDR3 covers 13 residues. The V gene lost 6 bases and the J gene lost 4 bases, with 13 bases spanning the gap. CDR3 nucleotides: TGTGCCAGCAGCCTTAAAGCGGATTACGAGCAGTACTTC. Protein: CASSLKADYEQYF.

This clone has more than one count but fewer than ten. V and J are TRBV28 and TRBJ1-5; D not certain. The CDR3 extends over 12 amino acids. Germline assignment: CDR1 MDHEN and CDR2 SYDVKM. V was clipped by 7 bases and J by 4 bases, with 8 bases between them. The CDR3 sequence: CASKGGNQPQHF. CDR3 sequence (DNA): TGTGCCAGCAAGGGAGGGAATCAGCCCCAGCATTTT.

The chain employs TRBV20-1 and TRBJ1-6; D perhaps matches TRBD1 (5 bases). The length of the CDR3 is 16 residues. With 3 bases removed from V and 3 bases from J, the gap between germline ends came to 15 bases. CDR1 and CDR2 from the germline V gene are DFQATT and SNEGSKA (reference sequence). The CDR3, as DNA: TGCAGTGCTAGTGATTGGTCGGGGGGCTATAATTCACCCCTCCACTTT. It encodes CSASDWSGGYNSPLHF.

V usage is TRBV24-1 and J usage is TRBJ2-5, with a weak D call TRBD1 (6 bases). V was shortened by 5 bases and J by 5 bases, with 17 bases between the two germline ends. This CDR3 region has 15 residues. Germline V lookup: CDR1 KGHDR, CDR2 SFDVKD. This CDR3 reads CATSVSEQGWETQYF. The CDR3 DNA sequence: TGTGCCACCAGTGTCTCGGAACAGGGCTGGGAGACCCAGTACTTC.

The genes are TRBV19 and TRBJ1-3; no reliable D call. The CDR3 consists of 15 residues. Germline V lookup: CDR1 LNHDA, CDR2 SQIVND (reference sequence). Trimming removed 5 bases from V and 2 bases from J, with 13 bases in between. The chain's CDR3 is CASSPPSSTGNTIYF. The CDR3 DNA is TGTGCCAGTAGTCCCCCTAGCTCCACTGGAAACACCATATATTTT.